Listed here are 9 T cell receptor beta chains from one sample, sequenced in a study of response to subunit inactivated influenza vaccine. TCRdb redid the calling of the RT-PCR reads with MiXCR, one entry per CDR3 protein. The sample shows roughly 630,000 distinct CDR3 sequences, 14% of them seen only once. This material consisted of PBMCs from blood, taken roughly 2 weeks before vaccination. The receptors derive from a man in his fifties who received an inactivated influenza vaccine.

CDR3 DNA sequence: TGCAGCCGACTAGCGGGAGTGGGAGAGCAGTACTTC. The encoded protein is CSRLAGVGEQYF. The chain joins TRBV20-1 to TRBJ2-7, with TRBD2 matching 12 bases. The germline V gene encodes CDR1 DFQATT and CDR2 SNEGSKA (reference sequence). The CDR3 consists of 12 residues.

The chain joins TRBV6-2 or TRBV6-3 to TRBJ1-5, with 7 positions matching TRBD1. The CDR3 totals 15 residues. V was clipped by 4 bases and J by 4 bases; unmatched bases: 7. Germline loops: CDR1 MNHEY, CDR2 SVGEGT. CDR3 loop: CASSSEQGPNQPQHF. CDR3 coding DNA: TGTGCCAGCAGTTCCGAACAGGGGCCAAATCAGCCCCAGCATTTT.

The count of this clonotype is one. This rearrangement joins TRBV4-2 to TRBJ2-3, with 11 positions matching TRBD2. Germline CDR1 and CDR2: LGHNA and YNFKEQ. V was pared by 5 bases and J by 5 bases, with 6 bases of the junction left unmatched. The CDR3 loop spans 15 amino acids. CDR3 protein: CASSISGGGRDTQYF. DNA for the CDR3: TGTGCCAGCAGCATTAGCGGGGGGGGACGAGATACGCAGTATTTT.

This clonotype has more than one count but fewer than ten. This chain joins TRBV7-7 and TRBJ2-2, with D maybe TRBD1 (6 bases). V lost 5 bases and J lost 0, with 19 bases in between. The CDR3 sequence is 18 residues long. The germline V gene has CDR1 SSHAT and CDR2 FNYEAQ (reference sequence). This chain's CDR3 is CASSKDVSRGPNTGELFF. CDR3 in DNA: TGTGCCAGCAGCAAAGATGTTAGCAGGGGCCCGAACACCGGGGAGCTGTTTTTT.

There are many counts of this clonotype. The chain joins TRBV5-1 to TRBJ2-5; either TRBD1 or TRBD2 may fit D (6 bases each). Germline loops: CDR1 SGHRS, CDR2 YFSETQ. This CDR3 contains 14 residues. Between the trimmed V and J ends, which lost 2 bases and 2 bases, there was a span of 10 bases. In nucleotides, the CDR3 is TGCGCCAGCAGCTTTACAGGGACTCAAGAGACCCAGTACTTC. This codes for CASSFTGTQETQYF.

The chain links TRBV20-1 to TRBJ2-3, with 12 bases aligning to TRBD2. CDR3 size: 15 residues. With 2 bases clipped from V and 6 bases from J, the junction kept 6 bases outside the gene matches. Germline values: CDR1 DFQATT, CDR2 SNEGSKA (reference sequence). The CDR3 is CSARLAGGRGDTQYF. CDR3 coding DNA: TGCAGTGCTAGACTAGCGGGAGGGCGTGGGGATACGCAGTATTTT.

The CDR3 region is CASSPRPSGGSDNEQFF. The DNA of the CDR3 is TGTGCCAGCTCACCACGCCCTAGCGGGGGGTCGGACAATGAGCAGTTCTTC. The V and J genes are TRBV18 and TRBJ2-1; 11 bases are shared with TRBD2. V trimming: 1 base; J trimming: 5 bases; junction bases outside the gene matches: 7. The CDR3 is 17 amino acids. The germline V gene encodes CDR1 KGHSH and CDR2 LQKENI.

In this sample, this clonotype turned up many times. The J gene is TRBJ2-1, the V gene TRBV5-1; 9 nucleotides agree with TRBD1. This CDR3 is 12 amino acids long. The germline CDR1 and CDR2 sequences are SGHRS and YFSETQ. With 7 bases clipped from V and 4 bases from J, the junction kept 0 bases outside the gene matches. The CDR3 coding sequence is TGCGCCAGCGGGACAGGGTACAATGAGCAGTTCTTC. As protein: CASGTGYNEQFF. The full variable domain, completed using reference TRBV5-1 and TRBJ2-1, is KAGVTQTPRYLIKTRGQQVTLSCSPISGHRSVSWYQQTPGQGLQFLFEYFSETQRNKGNFPGRFSGRQFSNSRSEMNVSTLELGDSALYLCASGTGYNEQFFGPGTRLTVL.

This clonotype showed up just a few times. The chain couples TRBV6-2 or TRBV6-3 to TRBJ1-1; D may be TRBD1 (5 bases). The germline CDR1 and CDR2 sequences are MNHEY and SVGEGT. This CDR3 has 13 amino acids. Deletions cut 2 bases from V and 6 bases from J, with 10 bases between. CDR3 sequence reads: CASSYGARAEAFF. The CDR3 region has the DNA TGTGCCAGCAGTTACGGGGCGAGGGCTGAAGCTTTCTTT.